These 25 T cell receptor beta chains originate from one sample sequenced in a study of read filtering for tumor transcriptome and immune sequencing. The library was built from roughly 400 ng RNA with molecular barcoded adaptors for alpha/delta and beta/gamma chains. From the reads, TCRdb called clonotypes with MiXCR, one entry per CDR3 protein. Here the sample spans some 120,000 distinct CDR3 sequences, 13% being singletons. Sequenced: a population of CD138-negative cells sorted from bone marrow. These receptors were obtained from a donor at least 40 years old with multiple myeloma.

In the case of this clonotype: With a far larger clone one base away, a read error is the likely cause. J is TRBJ2-1 and V is TRBV11-3; D gene ambiguous. There are 17 residues in the CDR3. V gave up 2 bases and J gave up 9 bases, with 23 bases separating them. Germline-derived CDR1 and CDR2 are SGHNT and YENEEA. The CDR3 region is CASSLRSGTHLNTEQFF. The DNA for the CDR3 is TGTGCCAGCAGCTTAAGGTCGGGCACACACCTGAACACTGAGCAGTTCTTC.

This clonotype has at least ten counts. V is TRBV7-9 and J is TRBJ2-7; TRBD1 might be the D (6 bases). The length of the CDR3 is 14 residues. Trimming shortened V by 3 bases and J by 7 bases, and 16 bases separated the two germline ends. The germline V gene has CDR1 SEHNR and CDR2 FQNEAQ (reference sequence). CDR3 sequence (DNA): TGTGCCAGCAGCTTCCAAATGGGACACGAAGAGCAGTACTTC. Residues: CASSFQMGHEEQYF.

The V and J genes are TRBV29-1 and TRBJ2-5; D assignment may be TRBD1 or TRBD2 (6 bases each). In germline, CDR1 is SQVTM, CDR2 ANQGSEA. This CDR3 region has 12 residues. CDR3 coding DNA: TGCATCGCAGGGGACTTACAAGAGACCCAGTACTTC. It encodes CIAGDLQETQYF.

With respect to this clonotype: A far larger clone is off by one base, so a read error is likely. This chain uses TRBV12-3 or TRBV12-4 with TRBJ2-2; TRBD2 agrees at 12 bases. V lost 6 bases, J lost 6 bases, and 2 bases stayed unmatched. This CDR3 contains 14 residues. Here the CDR3 DNA reads TGTGCCAGCAGACTAGCGGGAGGAGCCGGGGAGCTGTTTTTT. It encodes CASRLAGGAGELFF.

There are many counts of this clonotype. The chain uses TRBV2 and TRBJ2-3, with D perhaps TRBD2 (6 bases). The CDR3 loop spans 14 amino acids. V was cut by 3 bases and J by 5 bases, with 12 bases left in between. Germline-derived CDR1 and CDR2 are SNHLY and FYNNEI. This chain's CDR3 is CASSEAGRGDTQYF. The CDR3, as DNA: TGTGCCAGCAGTGAGGCGGGGCGAGGAGATACGCAGTATTTT.

The genes are TRBV5-5 and TRBJ2-3; 10 bases match TRBD1. The CDR3 spans 15 residues. The V gene's germline CDR1 is SGHKS and CDR2 YYEKEE (reference sequence). The junction had 4 bases not matched to a gene; V was cut back by 0 bases and J by 6 bases. The CDR3: CASSLGDRGPDTQYF. CDR3 bases: TGTGCCAGCAGCTTGGGGGACAGGGGCCCCGATACGCAGTATTTT.

In its sample, this clonotype was seen many times. The chain joins TRBV5-8 to TRBJ2-3, with TRBD2 identical over 9 bases. The CDR3 length is 16 residues. J lost 4 bases, V lost 1 base, and 7 bases had no gene match. Germline CDR1 is SGHTS and CDR2 is YDEGEE. As DNA, the CDR3 is TGTGCCAGCAGCTTGCTTAGCGGGAGATTCCCAGATACGCAGTATTTT. Protein product: CASSLLSGRFPDTQYF.

This clonotype was seen ten or more times. One end of the junction varies from germline; a read error may be responsible. The V call is TRBV30, the J call TRBJ1-5; TRBD1 agrees at 8 bases. Germline V gene lookup returns CDR1 GTSNPN and CDR2 SVGIG (reference sequence). This CDR3 has 15 residues. The CDR3 DNA sequence: TGTGCCTGGAGTCCTGGACAGGGTAGCAACCAGCCCCAGCATTTT. Protein sequence: CAWSPGQGSNQPQHF.

This clonotype showed up just a few times. The chain uses TRBV29-1 and TRBJ2-5, with TRBD1 matching 10 bases. With V trimmed by 5 bases and J by 5 bases, 5 bases remained unmatched. CDR3 length equals 13 residues. Germline values: CDR1 SQVTM, CDR2 ANQGSEA. This CDR3 is CSVSDRGLETQYF. CDR3 in DNA: TGCAGCGTTTCCGACAGGGGGCTGGAGACCCAGTACTTC.

Remarks on this clonotype: A much larger clone lies a single base off, so this may be a read error. This rearrangement joins TRBV20-1 to TRBJ2-3; possibly TRBD2 for D (5 bases). There are 12 residues in the CDR3. CDR1 and CDR2 from the germline V gene are DFQATT and SNEGSKA (reference sequence). The CDR3 DNA reads as TGCAGTGCTAGTGAGTCCGGGGATACGCAGTGTTTT. This sequence encodes CSASESGDTQCF.

This clonotype was counted ten times or more. The V gene is TRBV12-3 or TRBV12-4, the J gene TRBJ2-1; D may be TRBD1 (9 bases). There are 15 residues in the CDR3. V lost 8 bases to trimming and J lost 7 bases, with 21 bases between them. The CDR3 DNA is TGTGCCAGCCGGGGGGGACAGGGAGGATGGAATGAGCAGTTCTTC. Amino acid sequence: CASRGGQGGWNEQFF.

Ten or more counts support this clonotype. V gene TRBV9 combines with J gene TRBJ2-2, with TRBD2 as a possible D gene (5 bases). Trimming shortened V by 1 base and J by 2 bases, and 6 bases separated the two germline ends. The CDR3 has 14 residues. Looked up from germline, CDR1 is SGDLS and CDR2 is YYNGEE. The CDR3 protein is CASSVSGNTGELFF. The CDR3 coding sequence is TGTGCCAGCAGCGTAAGCGGAAACACCGGGGAGCTGTTTTTT.

This clonotype was found many times. This chain joins TRBV29-1 and TRBJ1-1; possibly TRBD1 for D (6 bases). V lost 7 bases, J lost 1 base, and 16 bases lay in between. The CDR3 is 14 amino acids. Germline CDR1 and CDR2: SQVTM and ANQGSEA. In DNA form, the CDR3 reads TGCAGCGCCGACGGGGGGGGCGCGAACACTGAAGCTTTCTTT. It encodes CSADGGGANTEAFF.

In its sample, this clonotype was seen many times. V usage is TRBV20-1 and J usage is TRBJ2-2, with TRBD2 matching over 12 bases. The CDR3 is 18 residues long. CDR1 is DFQATT, CDR2 SNEGSKA, per germline (reference sequence). Trimming removed 0 bases from V and 1 base from J; junction bases left unmatched: 6. The CDR3 nucleotides are TGCAGTGCTAGAGATCGGCTAGCGGGAGGGAGGAACACCGGGGAGCTGTTTTTT. This encodes CSARDRLAGGRNTGELFF.

V is TRBV5-1 and J is TRBJ2-3; a possible D gene is TRBD2 (5 bases). This CDR3 has 14 residues. V was clipped by 2 bases and J by 8 bases, with 15 bases between them. Looked up from germline, CDR1 is SGHRS and CDR2 is YFSETQ. The CDR3 DNA reads TGCGCCAGCAGCTTTCCGGGCCCCGAGGGTACGCAGTATTTT. Translated, it gives CASSFPGPEGTQYF.

This clonotype was counted a few times. The chain is built from TRBV29-1 and TRBJ1-1; 7 nucleotides agree with TRBD1. The CDR3 has 13 residues. Germline CDR1 is SQVTM and CDR2 is ANQGSEA. The J segment lost 10 bases and the V segment lost 0 bases, leaving 8 bases of the junction unmatched. The CDR3 nucleotides are TGCAGCGTTGAAGAGAACAGGGGCAGTGGAGCTTTCTTT. Translation gives CSVEENRGSGAFF. Full variable domain (rest looked up from reference TRBV29-1 and TRBJ1-1): SAVISQKPSRDICQRGTSLTIQCQVDSQVTMMFWYRQQPGQSLTLIATANQGSEATYESGFVIDKFPISRPNLTFSTLTVSNMSPEDSSIYLCSVEENRGSGAFFGQGTRLTVV.

This clonotype was observed many times. The chain is built from TRBV24-1 and TRBJ2-2; the D gene is possibly TRBD1 (5 bases). V was cut by 8 bases and J by 4 bases, with 16 bases left in between. The CDR3 contains 15 residues. Germline CDR1 and CDR2: KGHDR and SFDVKD. CDR3 protein: CATIGDSPFTGELFF. The CDR3 coding sequence is TGTGCCACCATTGGTGACAGCCCTTTCACCGGGGAGCTGTTTTTT.

In regard to this clonotype: A single base separates this from a much larger clone, so it may be a read error. This CDR3 is missing its conserved last phenylalanine or tryptophan, likely due to a read error. V usage is TRBV20-1 and J usage is TRBJ2-4, with 8 bases lining up with TRBD2. After removal of 5 bases from V and 3 bases from J, the junction contained 3 bases not matched to a gene. CDR3 length: 13 amino acids. Germline V lookup: CDR1 DFQATT, CDR2 SNEGSKA (reference sequence). The CDR3: CSAVGLDKNIQYL. The DNA of the CDR3 is TGCAGTGCTGTGGGACTAGACAAAAACATTCAGTACCTC.

This clonotype was seen ten or more times. The chain joins TRBV7-9 to TRBJ2-1; perhaps TRBD2 as D (6 bases). Trimming removed 0 bases at V and 8 bases at J, with 20 bases between. The germline V gene has CDR1 SEHNR and CDR2 FQNEAQ (reference sequence). The CDR3 runs to 17 residues. Here the CDR3 reads CASSLARGVYLGDEQFF. CDR3 nucleotide sequence: TGTGCCAGCAGCTTAGCGCGCGGGGTATACTTGGGCGATGAGCAGTTCTTC.

This chain uses TRBV20-1 with TRBJ2-5; D may match TRBD1 or TRBD2 (5 bases each). This CDR3 comprises 14 residues. The ends were cut back, 3 bases at V and 5 bases at J, with 16 bases in the middle. Per the germline V gene, CDR1 is DFQATT and CDR2 is SNEGSKA (reference sequence). The CDR3 loop is CSARPGTLRETQYF. The CDR3 nucleotides read TGCAGTGCTAGGCCGGGGACCCTCAGGGAGACCCAGTACTTC.

About this clonotype: Since a much larger clone is just one base distant, this may be a read error. This rearrangement joins TRBV27 to TRBJ1-5, with 10 nucleotides matching TRBD1. This CDR3 spans 14 amino acids. In germline, CDR1 is MNHEY, CDR2 SMNVEV (reference sequence). CDR3 in amino acids: CASSPGTGEQPKHF. CDR3 DNA: TGTGCCAGCAGTCCGGGGACAGGGGAGCAGCCCAAGCATTTT.

There are many counts of this clonotype. CDR3 DNA sequence: TGTGCCAGCAGTCACCGGACTAGCGGGAGTGTCGGGGAGCTGTTTTTT. Its protein is CASSHRTSGSVGELFF. V usage is TRBV28 and J usage is TRBJ2-2; 13 bases align to TRBD2. CDR3 length equals 16 residues. Unmatched junction bases numbered 7, after V lost 5 bases and J lost 7 bases. CDR1 is MDHEN and CDR2 is SYDVKM in the germline V gene.

This clonotype came up many times. The chain employs TRBV6-1 and TRBJ1-1; TRBD1 matches at 8 bases. V gave up 7 bases and J gave up 4 bases; unmatched junction bases: 5. Germline CDR1 and CDR2: MNHNS and SASEGT. The CDR3 spans 13 residues. CDR3 residues: CASNADRGTEAFF. Here the CDR3 DNA reads TGTGCCAGCAACGCCGACAGGGGCACTGAAGCTTTCTTT.

This clonotype has ten or more counts. The V and J genes are TRBV6-2 or TRBV6-3 and TRBJ1-2; TRBD1 might be the D (5 bases). This CDR3 has 14 residues. Per the germline V gene, CDR1 is MNHEY and CDR2 is SVGEGT. The V end lost 5 bases, the J end lost 9 bases, and 19 bases lay between the germline ends. The chain's CDR3 is CASSTRDPRISYTF. The CDR3 coding sequence is TGTGCCAGCAGTACCAGGGACCCACGGATAAGCTACACCTTC.

Of note for this clonotype: A much larger clone is a single base away; this may be a read error. The chain has TRBV5-1 and TRBJ2-3, with D perhaps being TRBD1 or TRBD2 (6 bases each). V lost 5 bases and J 2 bases, leaving 12 bases between the germline ends. There are 14 residues in the CDR3. Germline CDR1 is SGHRS and CDR2 is YFSETQ. CDR3 loop: CASRGGGNTDTQYF. The DNA for the CDR3 is TGCGCCAGCAGGGGGGGCGGCAACACAGATACGCAGTATTTT.